This T cell receptor beta chain was sequenced during a study of cytomegalovirus exposure and HLA in healthy donors. 60 Vbeta and 13 Jbeta primers were used in PCR. The method was immunoSEQ multiplex PCR; TCRdb's version includes in-frame clones alone and lacks a portion of them. Seen here are 200,000 to 250,000 clones, approximately 88% observed once, and the top ten hold approximately 0.71%. CDR3 size: 16 residues. CDR1 MNHEY and CDR2 SVGAGI come from the germline V gene. V was cut by 0 bases and J by 4 bases, with 12 bases left in between. In its sample, this clone was seen a few times. This TCR was recovered from a boy between 2 and 10 years old in good health and CMV-seronegative. The sample consisted of PBMCs. V and J are TRBV6-5 and TRBJ2-2; possibly TRBD2 for D (5 bases). CDR3 nucleotide sequence: TGTGCCAGCAGTTACTCAAGGAGGACGGGCACCGGGGAGCTGTTTTTT. It translates to CASSYSRRTGTGELFF.